This T cell receptor beta chain was captured in a study of T cells after posttransplantation cyclophosphamide. Study-level results: After PTCy, TRB diversity resembled that of CNI/methotrexate controls.

The naive gate required viable CD3+CD4+ or CD3+CD8+ cells with CCR7+CD45RA+CD45RO-CD95-CD27+CD28+ phenotype. On this clone itself: The target antigen is unknown.

There are 15 residues in the CDR3. V was clipped by 4 bases and J by 3 bases; unmatched bases: 6. From germline, CDR1 is SGHVS and CDR2 FNYEAQ. Sequenced by immunoSEQ multiplex PCR; TCRdb stores in-frame clones only, minus some. In the table there are roughly 30,000 clones, 75% to 95% of which are singletons. The specimen sequenced was naive CD4+ T cells sorted from PBMCs. This TCR derives from an older woman in good health, CMV-negative, and a related stem cell transplant donor. The chain employs TRBV7-6 and TRBJ2-5; TRBD1 matches at 9 bases. The CDR3 region has the DNA TGTGCCAGCAGCTCAGGGACAGGGACAAAAGAGACCCAGTACTTC. This translates into CASSSGTGTKETQYF.